A single sample gave rise to the 30 T cell receptor beta chains below, sequenced in a study of regulatory T cells in long-lasting Graves disease. Researchers made TCR beta libraries by using iRepertoire HTBI primers and running Arm-PCR on CDR3 regions. Using its own MiXCR run on the multiplex PCR reads, TCRdb lists one record per CDR3 protein. The sample has about 500,000 distinct CDR3 sequences; approximately 12% are singletons. As to time point: newly diagnosed GD, antithyroid drugs for less than 3 months. RNA isolated from PBMCs was used to make the TCR library. This sample also appeared in a second study, on T cells in Graves' hyperthyroidism and ophthalmopathy.

The sequences come from peripheral blood mononuclear cells (PBMCs), collected at new diagnosis, from a patient treated with antithyroid drugs. Receptor source: a woman aged 30 to 39 with Graves disease.

The V gene is TRBV6-1, the J gene TRBJ2-6; D might be TRBD2 (5 bases). CDR1 MNHNS and CDR2 SASEGT come from the germline V gene. Trimming removed 6 bases from V and 8 bases from J, with 11 bases in between. The CDR3 contains 13 residues. The DNA for the CDR3 is TGTGCCAGCAGCGATCCGGGGTCCAACGTCCTGACTTTC. Its translation is CASSDPGSNVLTF.

V and J are TRBV30 and TRBJ2-2; D is perhaps TRBD1 (6 bases). Germline CDR1 GTSNPN, CDR2 SVGIG (reference sequence). The CDR3 is 12 amino acids. V lost 4 bases to trimming and J lost 3 bases, with 6 bases between them. For the CDR3, the DNA is TGTGCCTGGACAGGGGACACCGGGGAGCTGTTTTTT. This translates into CAWTGDTGELFF.

This clonotype showed up many times. The V and J genes are TRBV19 and TRBJ2-2, with 9 nucleotides matching TRBD1. Germline V lookup: CDR1 LNHDA, CDR2 SQIVND (reference sequence). The CDR3 extends over 14 amino acids. After removal of 10 bases from V and 5 bases from J, the junction contained 8 bases not matched to a gene. The CDR3 region has the DNA TGTGCCATCCTGGACAGGGGAGGGACCGGGGAGCTGTTTTTT. Translation: CAILDRGGTGELFF.

This clonotype has a handful of counts. This rearrangement joins TRBV20-1 to TRBJ1-1; weak D call: TRBD1 (5 bases). Germline CDR1 reads DFQATT; CDR2 reads SNEGSKA (reference sequence). V lost 3 bases and J lost 5, with 16 bases in between. This CDR3 contains 14 residues. The CDR3: CSASYRQGWTEAFF. CDR3 bases: TGCAGTGCTAGTTATCGTCAGGGATGGACTGAAGCTTTCTTT.

This clonotype was observed many times. This chain links TRBV5-1 with TRBJ2-2, with D hard to call. Germline lookup yields CDR1 SGHRS and CDR2 YFSETQ. The CDR3 spans 14 residues. Trimming took off 7 bases at V and 4 bases at J, with 14 bases between the two ends. The CDR3 sequence is CASSAATTTGELFF. As DNA, the CDR3 is TGCGCCAGCTCAGCCGCGACAACCACCGGGGAGCTGTTTTTT.

V is TRBV28 and J is TRBJ2-3; no clear D gene. Trimming took off 3 bases at V and 5 bases at J, with 15 bases between the two ends. This CDR3 contains 15 residues. Germline CDR1 and CDR2: MDHEN and SYDVKM. DNA of the CDR3: TGTGCCAGCAGTTTCCGGGCCGCGACGGTAGATACGCAGTATTTT. This encodes CASSFRAATVDTQYF.

This clonotype has more than one count but fewer than ten. The chain's CDR3 is CASSSGTGPSNEQFF. DNA of the CDR3: TGTGCCAGCAGCTCCGGGACAGGCCCGTCCAATGAGCAGTTCTTC. This chain connects TRBV7-8 to TRBJ2-1, with 8 positions matching TRBD1. In germline, CDR1 is SGHVS, CDR2 FQNEAQ. The CDR3 is 15 residues long. V lost 4 bases, J lost 6 bases, and 8 bases stayed unmatched. Full variable domain (outside the CDR3, taken from reference TRBV7-8 and TRBJ2-1): GAGVSQSPRYKVAKRGQDVALRCDPISGHVSLFWYQQALGQGPEFLTYFQNEAQLDKSGLPSDRFFAERPEGSVSTLKIQRTQQEDSAVYLCASSSGTGPSNEQFFGPGTRLTVL.

The J gene is TRBJ2-6, the V gene TRBV7-9; 8 bases match TRBD1. V dropped 5 bases and J dropped 3; count of bases not matched to a gene: 3. CDR1 and CDR2 (germline): SEHNR, FQNEAQ (reference sequence). This CDR3 has 15 amino acids. In nucleotides, the CDR3 is TGTGCCAGCAGCAAAGGACAGGGTGGGGCCAACGTCCTGACTTTC. Protein product: CASSKGQGGANVLTF. Full variable domain (remainder filled in from reference TRBV7-9 and TRBJ2-6): DTGVSQNPRHKITKRGQNVTFRCDPISEHNRLYWYRQTLGQGPEFLTYFQNEAQLEKSRLLSDRFSAERPKGSFSTLEIQRTEQGDSAMYLCASSKGQGGANVLTFGAGSRLTVL.

This clonotype came up many times. A junction end diverges from the germline sequence, so it may reflect a read error. The V gene is TRBV19, the J gene TRBJ2-2, with TRBD1 identical over 9 bases. The CDR3 is made up of 14 amino acids. The germline gives CDR1 LNHDA, CDR2 SQIVND (reference sequence). DNA for the CDR3: TGCGCCAGCAGCTCGGGACAGGGCCCCGGGGAGCTGTTTTTT. This sequence encodes CASSSGQGPGELFF.

The V call is TRBV6-1, the J call TRBJ2-7, with 7 bases that match TRBD2. The CDR3 extends over 15 amino acids. The germline gives CDR1 MNHNS, CDR2 SASEGT. The V and J ends lost 6 bases and 3 bases, in that order; junction bases with no gene match: 11. The CDR3 nucleotides read TGTGCCAGCAGACAGCGGGACTACCCATTCTACGAGCAGTACTTC. It translates to CASRQRDYPFYEQYF.

The table lists this clonotype with many counts. This chain links TRBV11-2 with TRBJ2-7; a weak D match, TRBD1 (6 bases). There are 14 residues in the CDR3. In germline, CDR1 is SGHAT, CDR2 FQNNGV. Trimming cost V 1 base and J 8 bases, with 15 bases left between them. The CDR3 sequence is CASSLAQGYGKQYF. The CDR3 nucleotides are TGTGCCAGCAGCTTAGCGCAGGGGTACGGCAAGCAGTACTTC.

In this sample, this clonotype turned up many times. The chain links TRBV7-8 to TRBJ2-5; D is unresolved. CDR1 and CDR2 (germline): SGHVS, FQNEAQ. The CDR3 runs to 13 residues. V was clipped by 1 base and J by 5 bases, with 8 bases between them. The CDR3 sequence is CASSLDRYETQYF. In nucleotides, the CDR3 is TGTGCCAGCAGCTTAGATAGATATGAGACCCAGTACTTC. Looking up the rest from reference TRBV7-8 and TRBJ2-5 gives the full variable domain: GAGVSQSPRYKVAKRGQDVALRCDPISGHVSLFWYQQALGQGPEFLTYFQNEAQLDKSGLPSDRFFAERPEGSVSTLKIQRTQQEDSAVYLCASSLDRYETQYFGPGTRLLVL.

There are a few counts of this clonotype. This chain uses TRBV27 with TRBJ2-7; TRBD1 aligns across 9 bases. CDR3 length: 14 residues. Germline V gene lookup returns CDR1 MNHEY and CDR2 SMNVEV (reference sequence). The V segment lost 5 bases and the J segment 5 bases; nucleotides outside the gene matches: 7. The CDR3 nucleotides are TGTGCCAGCAGTGCCCGGGACAGGGTCCACGAGCAGTACTTC. Translation: CASSARDRVHEQYF.

This clonotype has just a few counts. The chain uses TRBV7-2 and TRBJ1-2; tentatively, D is TRBD1 (5 bases). The CDR3 is 15 residues long. V was pared by 5 bases and J by 4 bases, with 17 bases between. In germline, CDR1 is SGHTA, CDR2 FQGNSA. CDR3 DNA: TGTGCCAGCAGCGCCGGGACGGTTCTTGGCTATGGCTACACCTTC. Translation gives CASSAGTVLGYGYTF.

This clonotype was recorded a few times. The germline gene is not matched at one end of the junction; a read error may be the cause. CDR3 DNA sequence: TGTGCCAGCAGCCATGATCCCGGAGTCGCGAACACTGAAGCTTCCTTT. Residues: CASSHDPGVANTEASF. The gene calls are TRBV3-1 and TRBJ1-1, with D uncertain. The CDR3 loop spans 16 amino acids. CDR1 LGHDT and CDR2 YNNKEL come from the germline V gene (reference sequence).

This clonotype was picked up a small number of times. An end of the junction differs from the germline gene, which may be a read error. This chain uses TRBV24-1 with TRBJ1-1; D perhaps matches TRBD1 (5 bases). The CDR3 sequence is 12 residues long. Germline V gives CDR1 KGHDR, CDR2 SFDVKD. The CDR3 region has the DNA TGTGCCACCAGTGGTTTGGGGGGAGAAGCTTTCTTT. It specifies CATSGLGGEAFF.

In this sample, this clonotype turned up many times. The J gene is TRBJ1-1, the V gene TRBV2, with D possibly matching TRBD1 (6 bases). Between the trimmed V and J ends, which lost 5 bases and 3 bases, there was a span of 16 bases. The CDR3 has 15 residues. CDR1 and CDR2 from the germline V gene are SNHLY and FYNNEI. The CDR3 spells CASSWEQGSYTEAFF. CDR3 bases: TGTGCCAGCAGTTGGGAGCAGGGGTCGTACACTGAAGCTTTCTTT.

The CDR3 DNA reads TGTGCCAGCAGTGTAGACAGGGACTACGAGCAGTACTTC. Amino acids: CASSVDRDYEQYF. V gene TRBV2 combines with J gene TRBJ2-7; 7 nucleotides line up with TRBD1. This CDR3 is 13 amino acids long. Germline CDR1 is SNHLY and CDR2 is FYNNEI. Germline trimming cut 4 bases from V and 3 bases from J; bases unmatched to any gene: 3.

In this sample, this clonotype turned up many times. The chain links TRBV2 to TRBJ1-6; D is uncertain. CDR1 and CDR2 (germline): SNHLY, FYNNEI. The CDR3 length is 14 residues. V was pared by 1 base and J by 4 bases, with 5 bases between. The CDR3 nucleotides are TGTGCCAGCAGTGAAGTCCGGTATAATTCACCCCTCCACTTT. This gives the protein CASSEVRYNSPLHF.

This clonotype was observed at least ten times. The chain is built from TRBV19 and TRBJ2-7; 7 nucleotides agree with TRBD1. The CDR3 consists of 13 residues. The trim removed 4 bases at V and 3 bases at J, leaving 3 bases unmatched. The germline CDR1 and CDR2 sequences are LNHDA and SQIVND (reference sequence). Here the CDR3 reads CASSNRGSYEQYF. CDR3 sequence (DNA): TGTGCCAGTAGTAACAGGGGCAGCTACGAGCAGTACTTC.

This clonotype appeared many times. The V call is TRBV12-3 or TRBV12-4, the J call TRBJ1-1; D is possibly TRBD1 (5 bases). V was cut by 7 bases and J by 4 bases, with 25 bases left in between. The CDR3 runs 17 residues. In nucleotides, the CDR3 is TGTGCCAGCACCTTTGGGGACGTAACGAAAAGCGGCACTGAAGCTTTCTTT. This encodes CASTFGDVTKSGTEAFF.

This clonotype was seen a handful of times. The V call is TRBV24-1, the J call TRBJ1-5; no reliable D call. The germline V and J ends were trimmed by 4 bases and 4 bases, with 4 bases remaining between them. Germline V gene data show CDR1 as KGHDR and CDR2 as SFDVKD. The CDR3 is 12 amino acids. Written as DNA, the CDR3 is TGTGCCACCAGTGAAGCTAATCAGCCCCAGCATTTT. Its protein is CATSEANQPQHF.

About this clonotype: Being one base from a much bigger clone, this may be a read error. The chain recombines TRBV5-6 with TRBJ2-1; D not resolved. The CDR3 loop spans 14 amino acids. V was pared by 0 bases and J by 11 bases, with 15 bases between. Per the germline V gene, CDR1 is SGHDT and CDR2 is YYEEEE. CDR3 protein: CASSLDSPGDQQFF. CDR3 sequence (DNA): TGTGCCAGCAGCTTGGACTCCCCGGGCGATCAGCAGTTCTTC.

In its sample, this clonotype was seen a few times. The junction does not match germline at one end; this may be a read error. This sequence joins TRBV7-2 and TRBJ2-1; D gene ambiguous. The CDR3 is made up of 14 amino acids. Germline V gene sequence: CDR1 SGHTA, CDR2 FQGNSA. The CDR3, as DNA: TGTGCCAGCAGCTTAGTATCCCAGAACAATGAGCAGCTCTTC. Translated: CASSLVSQNNEQLF.

At least ten counts were recorded for this clonotype. The J gene is TRBJ2-1, the V gene TRBV27, with 8 bases fitting TRBD2. This CDR3 is built from 15 residues. Germline values: CDR1 MNHEY, CDR2 SMNVEV (reference sequence). With 1 base clipped from V and 5 bases from J, the junction kept 4 bases outside the gene matches. CDR3 in DNA: TGTGCCAGCAGTTTATACAGGCGGGAGGACAATGAGCAGTTCTTC. The encoded protein is CASSLYRREDNEQFF.

This clonotype appeared many times. The chain carries TRBV5-1 and TRBJ2-1; 7 bases fit TRBD2. V was clipped by 5 bases and J by 3 bases; unmatched bases: 5. CDR3 length: 14 residues. Germline loops: CDR1 SGHRS, CDR2 YFSETQ. The DNA for the CDR3 is TGCGCCAGCAGTCTGCTAGCGGACTACAATGAGCAGTTCTTC. This encodes CASSLLADYNEQFF.

To note about this clonotype: This may be a read error, as it is one base from a much larger clone. The chain recombines TRBV9 with TRBJ1-2; D is uncertain. This CDR3 has 14 residues. Trimming pared 4 bases from V and 3 bases from J, leaving 13 bases between. Germline V gene lookup returns CDR1 SGDLS and CDR2 YYNGEE. CDR3 DNA: TGTGCCAGCAGCATATCCCTCTCGGACTATGGCTACACCTTC. Encoded protein: CASSISLSDYGYTF.

The chain uses TRBV9 and TRBJ2-7; 9 bases map to TRBD1. The CDR3 runs to 17 residues. Germline CDR1 is SGDLS and CDR2 is YYNGEE. With V trimmed by 3 bases and J by 7 bases, 17 bases remained unmatched. This chain's CDR3 is CASSGAPTGTGTWEQYF. The DNA of the CDR3 is TGTGCCAGCAGCGGGGCCCCTACCGGGACAGGGACTTGGGAGCAGTACTTC.

This clonotype has a count of ten or more. This chain connects TRBV28 to TRBJ1-5; D unresolved. CDR1 MDHEN and CDR2 SYDVKM come from the germline V gene. The CDR3 has 14 residues. V was pared by 3 bases and J by 3 bases, with 9 bases between. CDR3 coding DNA: TGTGCCAGCAGTTTTCTGGTCCCCAATCAGCCCCAGCATTTT. Protein: CASSFLVPNQPQHF.

This clonotype was counted at least ten times. No DNA is shown, since the ends of the CDR3 on it are uncertain; the CDR3 is the one TCRdb lists. The chain carries TRBV6-5 and TRBJ1-1. Counting both end residues, the CDR3 totals 14 amino acids. Germline V CDR1 and CDR2: MNHEY, SVGAGI. The CDR3 region is CASSYVGPNTEAFF.